This T cell receptor beta chain was captured by sequencing in a study of CD8+CD57+ T cells in acquired aplastic anemia. Whole-study findings and limits: Sharing between patients and controls was observed for twenty-nine CD8+ CDR3 sequences.

CDR3 length equals 13 residues. V was pared by 7 bases and J by 0 bases, with 2 bases of the junction left unmatched. Germline V gives CDR1 SGHDN, CDR2 FVKESK. Individuals selected for sequencing had exhibited CD8+CD57+ cell expansion on flow cytometry. As a group, the patients uniformly had severe acquired aplastic anemia. Each patient gave a blood sample that was collected before any therapy had been received. Researchers used genomic DNA as the template to profile TCR beta VDJ and CDR3. TCRdb redid the calling of the reads with MiXCR, one entry per CDR3 protein. In the table there are under 350,000 distinct CDR3 sequences, 50% to 65% of which are singletons. Notes on this clonotype: The antigen is undetermined.

The clonotype was recovered from a human donor with aplastic anemia. The rearrangement uses TRBV14 and TRBJ1-1, with 7 bases matching TRBD1. The specimen was sorted CD4+, CD8+, or CD8+CD57+ T cells (not recorded which) from PBMCs. CDR3 protein: CASKGQLNTEAFF. DNA for the CDR3: TGTGCCAGCAAGGGACAGCTGAACACTGAAGCTTTCTTT. Combining the CDR3 with reference TRBV14 and TRBJ1-1 gives the whole variable domain EAGVTQFPSHSVIEKGQTVTLRCDPISGHDNLYWYRRVMGKEIKFLLHFVKESKQDESGMPNNRFLAERTGGTYSTLKVQPAELEDSGVYFCASKGQLNTEAFFGQGTRLTVV.